The present T cell receptor (beta chain) was sequenced within a study of identical twins. TCRdb redid the calling of the 5' RACE reads with MiXCR, one entry per CDR3 protein. The sample has 650,000 to 750,000 distinct CDR3 sequences; 21% are singletons. CDR3 size: 13 residues. V dropped 5 bases and J dropped 1; count of bases not matched to a gene: 4. Germline-derived CDR1 and CDR2 are DFQATT and SNEGSKA (reference sequence). This clonotype was seen only a few times. Its antigen is unidentified. General study points: Insertions were reduced in abundant cord blood beta clonotypes but not in memory repertoires. Conclusions came from cross-sectional statistical analysis, not from following the same donors.

These data were also filed under a second study, of T cells expressing NK-cell markers. This second report adds: According to the study, TCR beta repertoires originated from sorted CD3+CD56+NKG2C+, CD3+CD56+NKG2C- and CD3+CD56-NKG2C+ T cells. Sequenced donors, eight in total, included seven who were HCMV-seropositive and one who was seronegative.

What was sequenced was PBMCs. The origin of this receptor is a woman aged 18-29 years in good health. The J gene is TRBJ1-1, the V gene TRBV20-1; 7 bases align to TRBD1. As DNA, the CDR3 is TGCAGTGCTGTGAGGACAGGGAACACTGAAGCTTTCTTT. Its protein product is CSAVRTGNTEAFF.